The entry below gives a single T cell receptor (beta chain) sequence along with its context. What it binds is not known. Relative to the germline gene, one junction end is altered; a read error may explain this. Clones were sequenced by immunoSEQ multiplex PCR, and TCRdb holds only the in-frame ones, with some missing. The sample shows about 47,000 clones, about 83% of them seen only once. This sample was taken from a study of OX40 agonist ivuxolimab in advanced cancers. Overall study context: Patients were treated with ivuxolimab, an agonistic anti-OX40 (CD134) antibody. Patients were about 83% male with ages roughly 20 to 85, mean about 60.

Study outcomes and limitations: At 0.1 to 3.0 mg/kg and by week 6, CD4+ and CD8+ T cells in the blood had expanded clonally.

This TCR derives from an adult with an advanced solid tumor such as melanoma, head and neck, liver or kidney cancer. This specimen was CD4+ or CD8+ T cells sorted from blood, taken in a trial of the OX40 agonist ivuxolimab.

The CDR3 here is CASSRQGPSASCNEQFF. The DNA of the CDR3 is TGTGCCAGCAGTCGACAAGGGCCTTCGGCATCCTGCAATGAGCAGTTCTTC. The chain employs TRBV7-8 and TRBJ2-1; D is undetermined. From germline, CDR1 is SGHVS and CDR2 FQNEAQ. CDR3 length equals 17 residues.